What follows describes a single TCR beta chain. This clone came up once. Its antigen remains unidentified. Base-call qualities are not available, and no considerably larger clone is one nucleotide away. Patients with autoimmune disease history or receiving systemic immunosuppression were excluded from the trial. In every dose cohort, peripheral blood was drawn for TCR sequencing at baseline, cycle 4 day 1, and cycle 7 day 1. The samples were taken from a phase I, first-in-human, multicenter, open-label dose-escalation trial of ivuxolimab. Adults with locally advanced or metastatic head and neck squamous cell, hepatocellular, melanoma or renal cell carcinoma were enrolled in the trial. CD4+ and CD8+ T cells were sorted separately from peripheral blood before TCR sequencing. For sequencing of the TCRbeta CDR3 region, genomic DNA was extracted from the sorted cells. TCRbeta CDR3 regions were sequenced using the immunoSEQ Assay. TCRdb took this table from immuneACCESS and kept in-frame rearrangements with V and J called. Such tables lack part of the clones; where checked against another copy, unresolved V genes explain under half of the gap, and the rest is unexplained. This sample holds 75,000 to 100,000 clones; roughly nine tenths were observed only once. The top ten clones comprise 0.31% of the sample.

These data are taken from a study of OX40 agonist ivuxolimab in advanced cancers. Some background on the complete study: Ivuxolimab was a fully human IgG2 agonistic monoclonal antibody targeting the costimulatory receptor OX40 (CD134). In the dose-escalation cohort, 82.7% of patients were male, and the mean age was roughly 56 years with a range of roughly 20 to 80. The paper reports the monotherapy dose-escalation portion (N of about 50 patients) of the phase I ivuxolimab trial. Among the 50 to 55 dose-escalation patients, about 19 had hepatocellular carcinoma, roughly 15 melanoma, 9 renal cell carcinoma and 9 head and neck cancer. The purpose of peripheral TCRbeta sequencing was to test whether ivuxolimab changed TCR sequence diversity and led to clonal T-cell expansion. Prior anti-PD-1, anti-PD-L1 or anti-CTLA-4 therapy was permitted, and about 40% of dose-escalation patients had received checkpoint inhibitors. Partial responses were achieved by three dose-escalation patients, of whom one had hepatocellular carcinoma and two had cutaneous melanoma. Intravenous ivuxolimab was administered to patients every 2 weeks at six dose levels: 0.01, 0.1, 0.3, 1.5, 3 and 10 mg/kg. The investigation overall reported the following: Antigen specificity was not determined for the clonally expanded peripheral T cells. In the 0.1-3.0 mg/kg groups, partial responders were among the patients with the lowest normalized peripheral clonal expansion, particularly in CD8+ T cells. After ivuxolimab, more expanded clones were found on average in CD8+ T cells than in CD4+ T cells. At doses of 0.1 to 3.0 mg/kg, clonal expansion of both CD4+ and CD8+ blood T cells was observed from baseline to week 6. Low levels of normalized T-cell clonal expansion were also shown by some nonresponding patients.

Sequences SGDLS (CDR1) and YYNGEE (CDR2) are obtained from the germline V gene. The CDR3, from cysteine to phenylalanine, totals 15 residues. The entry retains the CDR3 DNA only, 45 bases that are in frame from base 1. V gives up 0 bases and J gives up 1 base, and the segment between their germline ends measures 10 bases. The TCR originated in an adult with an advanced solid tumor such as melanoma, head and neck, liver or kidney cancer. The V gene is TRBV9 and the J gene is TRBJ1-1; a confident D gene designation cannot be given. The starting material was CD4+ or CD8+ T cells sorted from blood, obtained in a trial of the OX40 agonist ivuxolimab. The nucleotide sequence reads TGTGCCAGCAGCGTAGTTGAGACACAGAACACTGAAGCTTTCTTT. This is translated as CASSVVETQNTEAFF.